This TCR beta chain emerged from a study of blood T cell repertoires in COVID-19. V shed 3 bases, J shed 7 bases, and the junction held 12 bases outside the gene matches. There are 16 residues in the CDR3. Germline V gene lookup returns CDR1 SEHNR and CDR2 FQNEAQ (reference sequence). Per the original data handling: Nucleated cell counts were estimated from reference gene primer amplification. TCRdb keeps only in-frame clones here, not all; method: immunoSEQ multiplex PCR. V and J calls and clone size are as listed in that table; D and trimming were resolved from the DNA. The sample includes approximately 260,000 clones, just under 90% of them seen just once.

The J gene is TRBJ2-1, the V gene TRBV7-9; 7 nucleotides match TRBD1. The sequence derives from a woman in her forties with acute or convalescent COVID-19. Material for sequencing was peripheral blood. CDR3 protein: CASSFLQGVGENEQFF. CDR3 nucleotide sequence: TGTGCCAGCAGCTTCCTCCAGGGGGTCGGGGAGAATGAGCAGTTCTTC.